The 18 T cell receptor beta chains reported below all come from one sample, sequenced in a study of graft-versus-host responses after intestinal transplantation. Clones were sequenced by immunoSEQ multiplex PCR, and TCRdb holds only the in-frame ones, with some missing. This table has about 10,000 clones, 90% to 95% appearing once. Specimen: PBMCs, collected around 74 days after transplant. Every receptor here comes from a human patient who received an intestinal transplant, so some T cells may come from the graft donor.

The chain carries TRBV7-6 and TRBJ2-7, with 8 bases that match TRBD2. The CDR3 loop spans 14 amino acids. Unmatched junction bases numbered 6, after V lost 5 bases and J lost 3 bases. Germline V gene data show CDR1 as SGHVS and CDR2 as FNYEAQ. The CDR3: CASSLLTSDYEQYF. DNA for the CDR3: TGTGCCAGCAGCCTATTGACTAGCGACTACGAGCAGTACTTC.

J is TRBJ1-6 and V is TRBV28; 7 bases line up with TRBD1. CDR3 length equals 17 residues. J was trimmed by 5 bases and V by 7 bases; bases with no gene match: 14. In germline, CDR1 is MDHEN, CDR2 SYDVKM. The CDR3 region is CASKKRGPGQNNSPLHF. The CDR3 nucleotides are TGTGCCAGCAAAAAAAGGGGCCCGGGACAGAATAATTCACCCCTCCACTTT.

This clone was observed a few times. CDR3 sequence reads: CASSYWYPISYEQYF. In DNA form, the CDR3 reads TGTGCCAGCAGTTACTGGTACCCTATTTCCTACGAGCAGTACTTC. The chain carries TRBV6-6 and TRBJ2-7; D is unresolved. Between the trimmed V and J ends, which lost 1 base and 1 base, there was a span of 11 bases. This CDR3 comprises 15 residues. Germline loops: CDR1 MNHNY, CDR2 SVGAGI (reference sequence).

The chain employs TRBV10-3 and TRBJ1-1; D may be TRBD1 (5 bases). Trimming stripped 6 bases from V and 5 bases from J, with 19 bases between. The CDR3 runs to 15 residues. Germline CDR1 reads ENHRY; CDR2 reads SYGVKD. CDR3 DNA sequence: TGTGCCATCAGGAATTTCGGATCCGGGGGAACTGAAGCTTTCTTT. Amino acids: CAIRNFGSGGTEAFF.

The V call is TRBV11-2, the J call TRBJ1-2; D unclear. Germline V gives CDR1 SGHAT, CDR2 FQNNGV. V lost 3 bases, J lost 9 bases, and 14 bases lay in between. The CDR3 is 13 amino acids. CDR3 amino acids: CASSFDASPRYTF. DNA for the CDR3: TGTGCCAGCAGCTTTGATGCATCCCCTCGCTACACCTTC.

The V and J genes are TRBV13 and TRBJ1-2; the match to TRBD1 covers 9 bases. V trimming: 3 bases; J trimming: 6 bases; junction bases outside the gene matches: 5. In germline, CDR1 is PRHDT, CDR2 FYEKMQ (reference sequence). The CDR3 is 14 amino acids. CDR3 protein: CASSLGQGADGYTF. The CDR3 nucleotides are TGTGCCAGCAGCTTGGGACAGGGTGCGGATGGCTACACCTTC.

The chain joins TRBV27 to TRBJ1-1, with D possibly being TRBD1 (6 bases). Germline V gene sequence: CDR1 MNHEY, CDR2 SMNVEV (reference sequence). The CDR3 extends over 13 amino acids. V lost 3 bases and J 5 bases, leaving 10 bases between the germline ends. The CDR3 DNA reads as TGTGCCAGCAGTTTGGTGGGGGCGACTGAAGCTTTCTTT. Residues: CASSLVGATEAFF.

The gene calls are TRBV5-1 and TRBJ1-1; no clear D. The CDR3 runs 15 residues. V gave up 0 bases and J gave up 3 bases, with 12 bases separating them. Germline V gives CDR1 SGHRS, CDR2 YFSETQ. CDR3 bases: TGCGCCAGCAGCTTGGGGGAAAGGAGTTACACTGAAGCTTTCTTT. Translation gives CASSLGERSYTEAFF.

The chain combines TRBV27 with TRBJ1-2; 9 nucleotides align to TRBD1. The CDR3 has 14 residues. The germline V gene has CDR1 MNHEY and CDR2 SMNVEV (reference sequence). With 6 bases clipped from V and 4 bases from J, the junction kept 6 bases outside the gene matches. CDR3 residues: CASRLTGGGYGYTF. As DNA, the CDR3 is TGTGCCAGCAGATTAACAGGGGGCGGCTATGGCTACACCTTC.

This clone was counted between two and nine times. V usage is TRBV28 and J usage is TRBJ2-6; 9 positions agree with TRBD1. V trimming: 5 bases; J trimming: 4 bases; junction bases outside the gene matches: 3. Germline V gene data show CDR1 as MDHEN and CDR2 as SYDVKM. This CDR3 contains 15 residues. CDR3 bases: TGTGCCAGCAGTCCGGGGACAGGGGGGGCCAACGTCCTGACTTTC. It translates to CASSPGTGGANVLTF.

The CDR3 DNA sequence: TGTGCCAGCAGTGACTGGCTAGCGGGGAGCTCCTACAATGAGCAGTTCTTC. This codes for CASSDWLAGSSYNEQFF. The rearrangement joins TRBV2 to TRBJ2-1, with TRBD2 identical over 9 bases. The CDR3 covers 17 residues. Germline CDR1 reads SNHLY; CDR2 reads FYNNEI. The ends lost 3 bases at V and 0 bases at J; junction bases unmatched: 6. Variable domain in full (rest from reference TRBV2 and TRBJ2-1): EPEVTQTPSHQVTQMGQEVILRCVPISNHLYFYWYRQILGQKVEFLVSFYNNEISEKSEIFDDQFSVERPDGSNFTLKIRSTKLEDSAMYFCASSDWLAGSSYNEQFFGPGTRLTVL.

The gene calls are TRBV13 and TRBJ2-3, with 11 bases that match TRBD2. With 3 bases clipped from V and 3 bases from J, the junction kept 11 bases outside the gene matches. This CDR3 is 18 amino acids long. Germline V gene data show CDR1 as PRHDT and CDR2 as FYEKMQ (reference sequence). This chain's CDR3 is CASSFIGLAGGSTDTQYF. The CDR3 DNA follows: TGTGCCAGCAGCTTCATTGGCCTAGCGGGAGGCAGTACAGATACGCAGTATTTT.

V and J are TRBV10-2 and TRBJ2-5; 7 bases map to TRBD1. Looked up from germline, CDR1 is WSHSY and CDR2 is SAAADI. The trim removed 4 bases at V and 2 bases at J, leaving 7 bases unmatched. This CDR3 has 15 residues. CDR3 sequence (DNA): TGCGCCAGCAGTGCCATTACAGGGGATCAAGAGACCCAGTACTTC. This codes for CASSAITGDQETQYF.

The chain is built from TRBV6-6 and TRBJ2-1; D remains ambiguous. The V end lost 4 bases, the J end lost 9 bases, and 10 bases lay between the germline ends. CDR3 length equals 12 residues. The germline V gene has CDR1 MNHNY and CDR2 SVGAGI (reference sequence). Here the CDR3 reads CASSSLLGEQFF. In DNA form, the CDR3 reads TGTGCCAGCAGTTCCTTGTTGGGTGAGCAGTTCTTC.

The CDR3 nucleotides read TGTGCCAGTAGACAGGGTTTTGAAAAACTGTTTTTT. This encodes CASRQGFEKLFF. The V and J genes are TRBV19 and TRBJ1-4; D might be TRBD1 (6 bases). With 6 bases removed from V and 7 bases from J, the gap between germline ends came to 9 bases. Germline assignment: CDR1 LNHDA and CDR2 SQIVND (reference sequence). This CDR3 has 12 amino acids.

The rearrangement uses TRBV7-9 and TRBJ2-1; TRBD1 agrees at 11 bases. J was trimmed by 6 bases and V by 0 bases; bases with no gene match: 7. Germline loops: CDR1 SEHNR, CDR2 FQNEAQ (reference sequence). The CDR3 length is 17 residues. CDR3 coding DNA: TGTGCCAGCAGCTTAGCTGGGGGGACAGGGGGAAGCAATGAGCAGTTCTTC. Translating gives CASSLAGGTGGSNEQFF.

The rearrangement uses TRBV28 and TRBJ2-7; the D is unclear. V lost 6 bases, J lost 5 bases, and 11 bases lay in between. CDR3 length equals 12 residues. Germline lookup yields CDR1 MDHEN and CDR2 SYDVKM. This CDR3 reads CASRHIRNEQYF. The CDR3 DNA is TGTGCCAGCAGGCATATCAGGAACGAGCAGTACTTC.

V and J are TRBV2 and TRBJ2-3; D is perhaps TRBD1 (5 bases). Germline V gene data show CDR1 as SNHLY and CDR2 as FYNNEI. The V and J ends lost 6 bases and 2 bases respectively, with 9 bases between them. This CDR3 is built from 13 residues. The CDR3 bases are TGTGCCAGCAGGGACACTTACACAGATACGCAGTATTTT. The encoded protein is CASRDTYTDTQYF.